This T cell receptor (beta chain) was obtained from a study of cytomegalovirus exposure and HLA in healthy donors. Study-level findings and limits: Most CMV-associated TCR beta chains were later found to appear HLA-restricted. Donors belonging to an Asian-associated ancestry cluster reportedly showed fewer N-insertions in productive TCRs than the approximately 680-donor mean, according to what a later analysis found. Altogether, 170 or so TCR beta chains were recorded as cytomegalovirus-associated.

Germline loops: CDR1 MNHEY, CDR2 SMNVEV (reference sequence). V lost 6 bases and J lost 3, with 14 bases in between. The CDR3 is 15 amino acids. A remark on this clone: Its target is not known.

Primers: 60 Vbeta forward and 13 Jbeta reverse. Study processing details: Later, 65 million to 90 million unique TCR beta chains were counted in an analysis, and some 11 million of them were shared. The assay was immunoSEQ multiplex PCR, and TCRdb's table has in-frame clones only and misses some. The V and J calls and clone size are taken from that table; D and trimming were inferred from the DNA. Of 120,000 or so clones listed, approximately 69% are singletons. The receptor's source is a man aged 40-49 years in good health and CMV-seropositive. Sequencing used PBMCs. The chain has TRBV27 and TRBJ2-2; no definite D call. The chain's CDR3 is CASSHLWQDTGELFF. The CDR3 coding sequence is TGTGCCAGCAGCCACCTCTGGCAGGACACCGGGGAGCTGTTTTTT.